This T cell receptor (beta chain) is drawn from a study of T cell responses to AZD1222 COVID-19 vaccine. Findings of the study overall: Nearly half of spike-specific TCRs reportedly go after variant regions that carry no mutations.

Only in-frame clones appear in the TCRdb table, and some are missing; sequencing was by immunoSEQ multiplex PCR. The sample records around 120,000 clones, roughly nine tenths being singletons. Turning to this clone: Antigen: not known.

CDR1 and CDR2 from the germline V gene are MGHRA and YSYEKL. The CDR3 is made up of 15 amino acids. The V gene lost 0 bases and the J gene lost 3 bases, with 10 bases spanning the gap. This receptor was taken from an adult in good health. V gene TRBV4-1 combines with J gene TRBJ2-3; no clear D gene. This specimen was peripheral blood, taken on day 0 of AZD1222 vaccination. CDR3 region: CASSQDRSRTDTQYF. The CDR3 region has the DNA TGCGCCAGCAGCCAAGATCGGAGCCGTACAGATACGCAGTATTTT.